This TCR beta chain appears in the sequencing data of a study of blood T cell repertoires in COVID-19. Study context: Nucleic acid was either cDNA or gDNA, and it came from T cells, B-cell-depleted T cells, or PBMCs.

This CDR3 has 17 amino acids. Per the germline V gene, CDR1 is SGHRS and CDR2 is YFSETQ. With V trimmed by 3 bases and J by 6 bases, 13 bases remained unmatched. Ages ranged from about 18 to 89 years, with residence in 20 to 30 US areas. Allocation to cohorts depended on clinical history reported by the participants. As processed by the authors: Cell counts per sample came from amplifying reference gene primers. Clones were read by immunoSEQ multiplex PCR, and TCRdb kept only the in-frame ones, dropping some. Clonal size and the V and J genes are those of that table, whereas D and trimming came from the DNA. The repertoire holds around 250,000 clones, with more than 80% as singletons.

The clonotype originates from a woman aged 30 to 39 with acute COVID-19. Sequencing used PBMCs or T cells enriched from blood (not recorded which). This rearrangement joins TRBV5-1 to TRBJ2-1; the match to TRBD2 covers 9 bases. This chain's CDR3 is CASSSGLASGIGNEQFF. The CDR3 DNA sequence: TGCGCCAGCAGCTCGGGCCTGGCTAGCGGGATTGGCAATGAGCAGTTCTTC.